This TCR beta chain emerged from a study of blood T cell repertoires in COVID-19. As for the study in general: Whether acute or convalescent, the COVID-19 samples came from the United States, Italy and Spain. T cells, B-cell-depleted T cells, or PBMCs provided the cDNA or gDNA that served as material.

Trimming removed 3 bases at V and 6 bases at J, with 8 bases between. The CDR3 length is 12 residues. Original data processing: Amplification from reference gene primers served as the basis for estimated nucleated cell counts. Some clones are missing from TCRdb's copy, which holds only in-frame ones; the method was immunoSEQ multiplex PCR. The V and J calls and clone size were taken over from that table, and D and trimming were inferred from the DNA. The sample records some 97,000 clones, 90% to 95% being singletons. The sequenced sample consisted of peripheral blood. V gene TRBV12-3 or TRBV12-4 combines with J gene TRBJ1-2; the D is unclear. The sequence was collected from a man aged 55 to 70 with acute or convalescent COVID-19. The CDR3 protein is CASSFLRDGYTF. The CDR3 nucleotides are TGTGCCAGCAGTTTTTTACGGGATGGCTACACCTTC.